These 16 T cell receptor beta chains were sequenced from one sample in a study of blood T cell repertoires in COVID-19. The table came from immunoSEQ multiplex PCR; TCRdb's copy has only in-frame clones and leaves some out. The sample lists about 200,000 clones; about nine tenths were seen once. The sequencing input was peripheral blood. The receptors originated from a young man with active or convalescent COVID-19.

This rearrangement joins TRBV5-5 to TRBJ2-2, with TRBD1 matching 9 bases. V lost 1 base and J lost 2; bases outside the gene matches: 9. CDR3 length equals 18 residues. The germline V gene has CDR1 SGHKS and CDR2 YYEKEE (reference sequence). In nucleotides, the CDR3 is TGTGCCAGCAGCTTGTTGCTTTCGGGACAGGGAAACACCGGGGAGCTGTTTTTT. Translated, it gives CASSLLLSGQGNTGELFF. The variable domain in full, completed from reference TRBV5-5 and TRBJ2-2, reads DAGVTQSPTHLIKTRGQQVTLRCSPISGHKSVSWYQQVLGQGPQFIFQYYEKEERGRGNFPDRFSARQFPNYSSELNVNALLLGDSALYLCASSLLLSGQGNTGELFFGEGSRLTVL.

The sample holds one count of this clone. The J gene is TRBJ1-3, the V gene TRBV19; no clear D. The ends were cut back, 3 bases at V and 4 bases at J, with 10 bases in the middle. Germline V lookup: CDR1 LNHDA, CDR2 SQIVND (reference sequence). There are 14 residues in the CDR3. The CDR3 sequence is CASSITLYGNTIYF. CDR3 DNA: TGTGCCAGTAGTATCACTTTGTACGGAAACACCATATATTTT. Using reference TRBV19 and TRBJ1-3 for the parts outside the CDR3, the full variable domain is DGGITQSPKYLFRKEGQNVTLSCEQNLNHDAMYWYRQDPGQGLRLIYYSQIVNDFQKGDIAEGYSVSREKKESFPLTVTSAQKNPTAFYLCASSITLYGNTIYFGEGSWLTVV.

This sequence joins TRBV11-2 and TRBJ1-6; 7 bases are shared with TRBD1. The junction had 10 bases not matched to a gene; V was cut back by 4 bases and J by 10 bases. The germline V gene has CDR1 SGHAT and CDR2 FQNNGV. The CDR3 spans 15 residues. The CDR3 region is CASSSTTGWESPLHF. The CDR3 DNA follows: TGTGCCAGCAGCTCAACGACAGGGTGGGAATCACCCCTCCACTTT.

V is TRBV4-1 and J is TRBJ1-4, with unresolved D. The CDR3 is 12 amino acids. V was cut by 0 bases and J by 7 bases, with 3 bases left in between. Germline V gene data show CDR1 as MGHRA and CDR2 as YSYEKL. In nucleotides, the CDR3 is TGCGCCAGCAGCCAAGATCGTGAAAAACTGTTTTTT. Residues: CASSQDREKLFF.

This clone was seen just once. Written as DNA, the CDR3 is TGCGCCAGCAGTTGGGTTAGGGGTGAAAAACTGTTTTTT. Its protein product is CASSWVRGEKLFF. The chain joins TRBV23-1 to TRBJ1-4; D is perhaps TRBD1 (5 bases). TRBV23-1 carries the ORF label, with uncertain function. The CDR3 totals 13 residues. With 5 bases removed from V and 7 bases from J, the gap between germline ends came to 11 bases.

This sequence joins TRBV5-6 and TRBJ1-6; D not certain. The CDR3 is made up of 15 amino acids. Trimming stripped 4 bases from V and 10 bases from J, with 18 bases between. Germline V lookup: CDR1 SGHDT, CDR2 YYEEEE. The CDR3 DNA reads TGTGCCAGCAGCCTGCGGGCAGGCCAAGGGTCACCCCTCCACTTT. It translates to CASSLRAGQGSPLHF.

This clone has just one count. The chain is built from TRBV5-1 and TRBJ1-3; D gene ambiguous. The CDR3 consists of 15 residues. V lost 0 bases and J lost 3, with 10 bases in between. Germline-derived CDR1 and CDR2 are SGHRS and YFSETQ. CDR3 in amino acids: CASSLGQAGGNTIYF. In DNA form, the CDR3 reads TGCGCCAGCAGCTTGGGGCAAGCGGGTGGAAACACCATATATTTT.

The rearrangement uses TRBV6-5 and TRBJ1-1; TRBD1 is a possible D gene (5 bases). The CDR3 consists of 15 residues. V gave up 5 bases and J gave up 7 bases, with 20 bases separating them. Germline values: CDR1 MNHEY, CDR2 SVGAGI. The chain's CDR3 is CASSHLITGVLEAFF. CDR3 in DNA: TGTGCCAGCAGTCACCTCATAACAGGTGTTCTTGAAGCTTTCTTT.

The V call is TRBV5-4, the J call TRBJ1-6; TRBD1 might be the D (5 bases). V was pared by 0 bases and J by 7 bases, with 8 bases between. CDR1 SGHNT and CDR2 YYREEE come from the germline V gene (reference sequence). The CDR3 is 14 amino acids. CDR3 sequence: CASSLEGSNSPLHF. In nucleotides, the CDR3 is TGTGCCAGCAGCTTGGAGGGGTCAAATTCACCCCTCCACTTT.

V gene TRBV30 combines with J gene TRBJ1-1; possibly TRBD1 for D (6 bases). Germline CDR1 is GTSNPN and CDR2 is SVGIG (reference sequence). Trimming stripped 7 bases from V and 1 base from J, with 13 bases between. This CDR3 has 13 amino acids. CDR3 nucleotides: TGTGCCTCCGATGGACAGACGAACACTGAAGCTTTCTTT. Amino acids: CASDGQTNTEAFF.

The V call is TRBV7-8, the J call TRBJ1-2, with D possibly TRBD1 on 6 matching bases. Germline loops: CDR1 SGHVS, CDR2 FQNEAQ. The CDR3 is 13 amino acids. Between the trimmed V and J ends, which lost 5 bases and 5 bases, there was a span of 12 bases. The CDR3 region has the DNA TGTGCCAGCAGCCCGGACAGACAATATGGCTACACCTTC. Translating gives CASSPDRQYGYTF.

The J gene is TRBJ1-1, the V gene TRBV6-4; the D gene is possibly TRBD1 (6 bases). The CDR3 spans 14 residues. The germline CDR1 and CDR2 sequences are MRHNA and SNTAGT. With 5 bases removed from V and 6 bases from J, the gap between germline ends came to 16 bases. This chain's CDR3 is CASSPTGSYSEAFF. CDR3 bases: TGTGCCAGCAGTCCGACAGGATCCTACTCTGAAGCTTTCTTT.

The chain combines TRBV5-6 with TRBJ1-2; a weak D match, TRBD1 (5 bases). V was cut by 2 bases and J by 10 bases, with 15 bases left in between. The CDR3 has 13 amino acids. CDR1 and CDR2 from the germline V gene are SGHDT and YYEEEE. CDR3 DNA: TGTGCCAGCAGCTTCTCCGCAGGGAGGTCCTACACCTTC. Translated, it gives CASSFSAGRSYTF.

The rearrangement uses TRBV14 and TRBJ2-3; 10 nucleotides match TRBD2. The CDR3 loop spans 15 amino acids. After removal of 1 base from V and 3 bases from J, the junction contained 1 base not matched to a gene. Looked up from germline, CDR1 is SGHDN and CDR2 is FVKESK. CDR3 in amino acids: CASSQGLAGTDTQYF. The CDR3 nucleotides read TGTGCCAGCAGCCAAGGACTAGCGGGTACAGATACGCAGTATTTT.

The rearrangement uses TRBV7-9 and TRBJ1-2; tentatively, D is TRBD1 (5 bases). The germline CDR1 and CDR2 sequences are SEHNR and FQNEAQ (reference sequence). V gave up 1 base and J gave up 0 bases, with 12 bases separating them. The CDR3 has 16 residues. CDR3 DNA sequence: TGTGCCAGCAGCTTAGAGTGGGGGGAAGCTAACTATGGCTACACCTTC. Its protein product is CASSLEWGEANYGYTF.

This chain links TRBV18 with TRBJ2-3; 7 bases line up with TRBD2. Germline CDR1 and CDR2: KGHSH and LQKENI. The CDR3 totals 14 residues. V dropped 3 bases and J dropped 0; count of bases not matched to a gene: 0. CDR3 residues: CASSPGGSTDTQYF. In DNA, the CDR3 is TGTGCCAGCTCACCGGGGGGGAGCACAGATACGCAGTATTTT.